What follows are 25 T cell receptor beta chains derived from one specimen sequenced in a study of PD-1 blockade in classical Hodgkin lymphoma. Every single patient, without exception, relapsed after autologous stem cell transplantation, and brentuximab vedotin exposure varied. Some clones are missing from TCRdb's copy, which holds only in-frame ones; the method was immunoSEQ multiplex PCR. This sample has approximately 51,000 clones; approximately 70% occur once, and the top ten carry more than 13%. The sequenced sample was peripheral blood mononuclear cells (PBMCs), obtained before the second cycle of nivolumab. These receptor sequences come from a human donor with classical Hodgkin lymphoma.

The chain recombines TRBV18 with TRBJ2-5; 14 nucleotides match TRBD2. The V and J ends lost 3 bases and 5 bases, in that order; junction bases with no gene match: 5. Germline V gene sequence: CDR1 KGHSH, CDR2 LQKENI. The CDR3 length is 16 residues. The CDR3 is CASSPGLAGGGETQYF. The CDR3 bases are TGTGCCAGCTCACCCGGACTAGCGGGAGGTGGGGAGACCCAGTACTTC.

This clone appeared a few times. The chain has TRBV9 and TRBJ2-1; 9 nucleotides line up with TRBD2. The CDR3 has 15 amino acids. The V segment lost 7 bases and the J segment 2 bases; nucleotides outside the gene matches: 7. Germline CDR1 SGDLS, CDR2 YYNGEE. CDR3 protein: CASGEGGRAYNEQFF. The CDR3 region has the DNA TGTGCCAGCGGGGAAGGCGGGAGGGCCTACAATGAGCAGTTCTTC.

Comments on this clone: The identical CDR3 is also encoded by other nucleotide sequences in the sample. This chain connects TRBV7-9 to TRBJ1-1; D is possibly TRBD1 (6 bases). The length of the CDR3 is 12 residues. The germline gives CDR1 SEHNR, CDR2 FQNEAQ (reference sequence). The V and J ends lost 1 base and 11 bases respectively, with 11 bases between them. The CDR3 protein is CASSLVPGEAFF. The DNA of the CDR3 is TGTGCCAGCAGCTTAGTTCCAGGGGAGGCTTTCTTT.

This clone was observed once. CDR3 loop: CASSVVASGKEQFF. The CDR3 coding sequence is TGTGCCAGCAGCGTAGTGGCTAGCGGGAAGGAGCAGTTCTTC. This chain uses TRBV9 with TRBJ2-1; TRBD2 matches 9 bases. This CDR3 spans 14 amino acids. J lost 10 bases, V lost 0 bases, and 5 bases had no gene match. CDR1 SGDLS and CDR2 YYNGEE come from the germline V gene.

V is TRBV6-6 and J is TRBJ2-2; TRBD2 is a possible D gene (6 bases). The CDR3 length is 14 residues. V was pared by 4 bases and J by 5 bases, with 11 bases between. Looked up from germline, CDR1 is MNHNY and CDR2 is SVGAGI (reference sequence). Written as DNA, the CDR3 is TGTGCCAGCAGTTGGGCTAGCGAGACCGGGGAGCTGTTTTTT. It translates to CASSWASETGELFF.

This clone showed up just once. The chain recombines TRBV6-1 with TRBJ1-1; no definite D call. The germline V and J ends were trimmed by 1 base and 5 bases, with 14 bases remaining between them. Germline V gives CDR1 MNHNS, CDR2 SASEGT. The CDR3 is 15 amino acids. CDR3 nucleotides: TGTGCCAGCAGTGAAGGTTCCTGGACGGGAACTGAAGCTTTCTTT. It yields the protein CASSEGSWTGTEAFF.

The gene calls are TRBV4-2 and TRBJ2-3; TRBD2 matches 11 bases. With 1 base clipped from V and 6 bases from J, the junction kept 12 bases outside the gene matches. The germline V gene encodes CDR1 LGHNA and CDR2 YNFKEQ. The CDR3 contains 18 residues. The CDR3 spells CASSQAEASGRPYDTQYF. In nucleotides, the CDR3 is TGTGCCAGCAGCCAAGCCGAGGCTAGCGGGAGGCCCTACGATACGCAGTATTTT.

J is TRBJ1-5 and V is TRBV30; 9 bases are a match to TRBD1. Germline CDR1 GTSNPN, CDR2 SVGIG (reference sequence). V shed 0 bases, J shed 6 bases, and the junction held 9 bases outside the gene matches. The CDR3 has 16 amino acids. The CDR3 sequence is CAWSVFGTGSVQPQHF. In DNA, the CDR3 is TGTGCCTGGAGTGTTTTCGGGACAGGGTCTGTTCAGCCCCAGCATTTT.

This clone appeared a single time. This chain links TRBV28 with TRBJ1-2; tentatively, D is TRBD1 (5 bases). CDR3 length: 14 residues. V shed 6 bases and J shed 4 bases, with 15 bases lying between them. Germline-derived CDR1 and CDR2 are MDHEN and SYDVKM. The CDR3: CASSPYSGSYGYTF. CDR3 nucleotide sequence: TGTGCCAGCAGCCCTTACTCAGGGAGCTATGGCTACACCTTC.

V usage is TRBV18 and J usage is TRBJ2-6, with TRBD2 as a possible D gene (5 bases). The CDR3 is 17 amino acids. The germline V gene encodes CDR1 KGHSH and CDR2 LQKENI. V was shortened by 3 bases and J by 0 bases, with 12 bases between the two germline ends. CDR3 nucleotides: TGTGCCAGCTCACCGCTAGCTCCAAGCTCTGGGGCCAACGTCCTGACTTTC. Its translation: CASSPLAPSSGANVLTF. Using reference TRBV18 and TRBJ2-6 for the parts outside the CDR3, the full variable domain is NAGVMQNPRHLVRRRGQEARLRCSPMKGHSHVYWYRQLPEEGLKFMVYLQKENIIDESGMPKERFSAEFPKEGPSILRIQQVVRGDSAAYFCASSPLAPSSGANVLTFGAGSRLTVL.

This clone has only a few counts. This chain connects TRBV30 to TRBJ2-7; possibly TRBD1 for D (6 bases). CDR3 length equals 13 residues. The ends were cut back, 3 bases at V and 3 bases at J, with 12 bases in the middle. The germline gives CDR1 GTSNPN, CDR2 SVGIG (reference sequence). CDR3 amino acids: CAWSLGQIYEQYF. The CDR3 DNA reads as TGTGCCTGGAGCCTAGGACAGATCTACGAGCAGTACTTC.

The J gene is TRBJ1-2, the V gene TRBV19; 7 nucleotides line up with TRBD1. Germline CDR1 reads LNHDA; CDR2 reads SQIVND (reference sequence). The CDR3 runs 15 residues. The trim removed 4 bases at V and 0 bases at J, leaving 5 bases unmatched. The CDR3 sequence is CASSTRQGPNYGYTF. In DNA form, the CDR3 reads TGTGCCAGTAGTACCAGACAGGGACCTAACTATGGCTACACCTTC.

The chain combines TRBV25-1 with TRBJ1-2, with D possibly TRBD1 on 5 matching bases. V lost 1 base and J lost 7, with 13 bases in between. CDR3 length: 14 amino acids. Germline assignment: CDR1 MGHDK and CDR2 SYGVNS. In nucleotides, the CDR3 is TGTGCCAGCAGTGAATCTCTGGGGGGTGTTGGCTACACCTTC. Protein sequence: CASSESLGGVGYTF.

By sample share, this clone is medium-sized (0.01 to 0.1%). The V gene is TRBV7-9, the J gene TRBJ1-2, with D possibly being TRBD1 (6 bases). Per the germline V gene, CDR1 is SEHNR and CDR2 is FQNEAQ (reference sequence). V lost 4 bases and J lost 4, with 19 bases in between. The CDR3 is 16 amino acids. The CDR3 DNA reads TGTGCCAGCAGCTCCCGCGGGTGGGCGGGGGCCTATGGCTACACCTTC. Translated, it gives CASSSRGWAGAYGYTF.

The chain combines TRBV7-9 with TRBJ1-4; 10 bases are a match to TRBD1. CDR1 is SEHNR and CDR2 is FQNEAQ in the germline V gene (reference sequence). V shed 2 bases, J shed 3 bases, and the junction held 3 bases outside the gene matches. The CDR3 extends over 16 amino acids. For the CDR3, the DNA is TGTGCCAGCAGCTTACAGACAGGGGGCCCTAATGAAAAACTGTTTTTT. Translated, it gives CASSLQTGGPNEKLFF.

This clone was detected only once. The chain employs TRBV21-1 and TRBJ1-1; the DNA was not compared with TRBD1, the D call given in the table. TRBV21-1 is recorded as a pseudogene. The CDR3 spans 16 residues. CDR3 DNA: TGTGCCAGCAGCATCCCGGACAGGGGGCGGAACACTGAAGCTTTCTTT. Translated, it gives CASSIPDRGRNTEAFF.

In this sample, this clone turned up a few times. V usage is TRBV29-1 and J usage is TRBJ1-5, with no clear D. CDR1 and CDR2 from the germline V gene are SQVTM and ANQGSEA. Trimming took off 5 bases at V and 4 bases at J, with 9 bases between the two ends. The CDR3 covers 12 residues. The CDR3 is CSVHDGNQPQHF. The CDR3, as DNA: TGCAGCGTTCATGACGGGAATCAGCCCCAGCATTTT.

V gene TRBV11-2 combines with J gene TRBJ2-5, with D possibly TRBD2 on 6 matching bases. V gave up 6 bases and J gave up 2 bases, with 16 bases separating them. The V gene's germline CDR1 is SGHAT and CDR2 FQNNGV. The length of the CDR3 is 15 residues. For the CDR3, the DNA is TGTGCCAGCAGTACCTCCGGGACTTTTCAAGAGACCCAGTACTTC. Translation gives CASSTSGTFQETQYF.

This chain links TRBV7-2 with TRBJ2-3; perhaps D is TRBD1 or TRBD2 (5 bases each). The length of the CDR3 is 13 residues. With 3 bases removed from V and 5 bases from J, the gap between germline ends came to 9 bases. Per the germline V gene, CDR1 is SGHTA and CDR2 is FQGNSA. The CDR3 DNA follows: TGTGCCAGCAGCTTTGGGACCGGAGATACGCAGTATTTT. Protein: CASSFGTGDTQYF.

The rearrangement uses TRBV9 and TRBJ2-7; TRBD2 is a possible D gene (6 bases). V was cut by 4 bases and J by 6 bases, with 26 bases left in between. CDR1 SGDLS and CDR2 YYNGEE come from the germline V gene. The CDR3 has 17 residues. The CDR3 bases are TGTGCCAGCAGCTATTCCCCTTCTGGGACTTCTCCCACCGAGCAGTACTTC. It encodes CASSYSPSGTSPTEQYF.

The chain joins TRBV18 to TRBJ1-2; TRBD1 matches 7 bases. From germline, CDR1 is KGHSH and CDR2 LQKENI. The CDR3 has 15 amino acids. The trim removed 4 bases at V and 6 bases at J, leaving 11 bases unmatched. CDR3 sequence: CASSQQPGQADGYTF. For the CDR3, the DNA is TGTGCCAGCTCACAACAACCTGGACAGGCGGATGGCTACACCTTC. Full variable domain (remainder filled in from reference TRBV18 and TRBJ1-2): NAGVMQNPRHLVRRRGQEARLRCSPMKGHSHVYWYRQLPEEGLKFMVYLQKENIIDESGMPKERFSAEFPKEGPSILRIQQVVRGDSAAYFCASSQQPGQADGYTFGSGTRLTVV.

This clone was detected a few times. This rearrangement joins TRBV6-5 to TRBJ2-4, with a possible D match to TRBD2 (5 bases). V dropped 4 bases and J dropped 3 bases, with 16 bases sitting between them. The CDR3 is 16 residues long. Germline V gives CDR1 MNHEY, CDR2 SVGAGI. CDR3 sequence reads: CASSFGVSWVKNIQYF. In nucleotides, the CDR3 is TGTGCCAGCAGTTTCGGGGTTAGCTGGGTCAAAAACATTCAGTACTTC.

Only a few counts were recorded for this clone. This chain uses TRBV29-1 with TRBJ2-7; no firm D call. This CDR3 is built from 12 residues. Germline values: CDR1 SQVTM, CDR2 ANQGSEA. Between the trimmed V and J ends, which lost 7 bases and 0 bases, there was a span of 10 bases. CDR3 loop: CSGGVSSYEQYF. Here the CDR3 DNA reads TGCAGCGGGGGTGTTAGCTCCTACGAGCAGTACTTC.

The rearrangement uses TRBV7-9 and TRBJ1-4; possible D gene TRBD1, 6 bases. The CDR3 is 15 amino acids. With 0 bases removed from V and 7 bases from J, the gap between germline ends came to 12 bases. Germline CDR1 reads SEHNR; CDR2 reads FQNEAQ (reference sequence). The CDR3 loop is CASSLAWGALEKLFF. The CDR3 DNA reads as TGTGCCAGCAGCTTAGCGTGGGGGGCGCTTGAAAAACTGTTTTTT.

The CDR3 region is CASSWGQPQHF. The CDR3 nucleotides are TGTGCCAGCAGTTGGGGTCAGCCCCAGCATTTT. The V and J genes are TRBV28 and TRBJ1-5; D not resolved. Looked up from germline, CDR1 is MDHEN and CDR2 is SYDVKM. The V end was cut by 4 bases, the J end by 6 bases, with 4 bases between. The CDR3 spans 11 residues.